Listed below are T cell receptor beta chains from one sample, sequenced in a study of blood T cells in healthy people across ages. One entry per CDR3 protein results from TCRdb running MiXCR on the 5' RACE reads. Here the sample spans about 650,000 distinct CDR3 sequences, approximately 31% being singletons. Sequencing input: blood. These receptors all come from a woman aged 80 or older in good health. Both conserved end residues are part of each CDR3. The D gene is left open where the match is weak. Not all rows give a size; the values are once, few, many and, for expanded clones, a class.

cdr3_aa cdr3_nt j_call v_call clone_size d_call
CSASIRRTNIQYF TGCAGTGCTAGTATTCGGAGGACAAACATTCAGTACTTC TRBJ2-4 TRBV20-1 . .
CASSPTHGGSYNNEQFF TGTGCCAGCAGCCCGACTCATGGCGGGAGTTATAACAATGAGCAGTTCTTC TRBJ2-1 TRBV5-4 many TRBD2
CASSQARDTGELFF TGTGCCAGCAGCCAGGCCCGGGACACCGGGGAGCTGTTTTTT TRBJ2-2 TRBV7-9 few .
CASSFGGVSNEQFF TGTGCCAGCAGCTTTGGCGGGGTCAGTAATGAGCAGTTCTTC TRBJ2-1 TRBV7-3 many .
CAISARTSGDADTQYF TGTGCCATCAGTGCTAGGACTAGCGGGGACGCAGATACGCAGTATTTT TRBJ2-3 TRBV10-3 . TRBD2
CASSLWPLLASYEQYF TGTGCCAGCAGCTTATGGCCCTTACTAGCTTCCTACGAGCAGTACTTC TRBJ2-7 TRBV7-8 many .
CASRTYRGTGELFF TGTGCCAGCAGGACGTACAGGGGCACCGGGGAGCTGTTTTTT TRBJ2-2 TRBV7-8 . TRBD1
CASSPRGGASEAFF TGTGCCAGCAGCCCCCGTGGGGGGGCTAGTGAAGCTTTCTTT TRBJ1-1 TRBV3-1 many .
CASSLTGASYGYTF TGCGCCAGCAGCTTGACAGGGGCCTCCTATGGCTACACCTTC TRBJ1-2 TRBV5-1 many TRBD1
CATSGHSNEQFF TGTGCCACCAGTGGCCACAGCAATGAGCAGTTCTTC TRBJ2-1 TRBV24-1 . .
CASSYSMGSREQFF TGTGCCAGCAGTTACTCGATGGGTAGCCGTGAGCAGTTCTTC TRBJ2-1 TRBV6-2/TRBV6-3 . .
CASSLALAGAYEQYF TGCGCCAGCAGCTTGGCGCTAGCGGGGGCCTACGAGCAGTACTTC TRBJ2-7 TRBV5-1 . TRBD2
CASIPNGPADTGELFF TGTGCCAGTATCCCAAACGGGCCAGCAGACACCGGGGAGCTGTTTTTT TRBJ2-2 TRBV19 few .
CASSPPPGGANTEAFF TGTGCCAGCAGCCCTCCCCCCGGGGGCGCGAACACTGAAGCTTTCTTT TRBJ1-1 TRBV7-8 few .
CASSQDPDRGVGYTF TGTGCCAGCAGCCAAGATCCTGACAGGGGAGTGGGCTACACCTTC TRBJ1-2 TRBV4-2 . TRBD1
CAIRQGSTYEQYF TGTGCCATTCGACAGGGGTCTACCTACGAGCAGTACTTC TRBJ2-7 TRBV6-2/TRBV6-3 many TRBD1
CASSLGWGQYYGYTF TGTGCCAGCAGCTTAGGTTGGGGACAGTACTATGGCTACACCTTC TRBJ1-2 TRBV5-6 . TRBD1
CSARLASRKTQYF TGCAGTGCTAGACTAGCCTCTCGCAAGACCCAGTACTTC TRBJ2-5 TRBV20-1 once .
CASSSDRIYGYTF TGTGCCAGCAGCAGCGACAGGATCTATGGCTACACCTTC TRBJ1-2 TRBV6-2/TRBV6-3 . .
CASSQGPSYEQYF TGTGCCAGCAGCCAGGGTCCCTCCTACGAGCAGTACTTC TRBJ2-7 TRBV5-1 many .
CASSYSLAGGPGDTQYF TGTGCCAGCAGTTACTCCCTAGCGGGGGGGCCAGGAGATACGCAGTATTTT TRBJ2-3 TRBV6-2/TRBV6-3 many TRBD2
CASSYTRDQKNEQFF TGTGCCAGCAGCTACACCCGGGACCAAAAGAATGAGCAGTTCTTC TRBJ2-1 TRBV12-3/TRBV12-4 many .
CASSQHPTVDYGYTF TGTGCCAGCAGCCAACACCCTACAGTTGACTATGGCTACACCTTC TRBJ1-2 TRBV14 many .
CASSLGATGWSGETQYF TGCGCCAGCAGCTTGGGGGCGACAGGGTGGTCCGGAGAGACCCAGTACTTC TRBJ2-5 TRBV5-1 many TRBD1
CASSYDRLRGAHYGNQPQHF TGTGCCAGCAGTTACGATCGACTTCGGGGGGCTCATTACGGCAATCAGCCCCAGCATTTT TRBJ1-5 TRBV6-2/TRBV6-3 few .
CSVPGGTGYGYTF TGCAGTGTGCCCGGGGGGACAGGCTATGGCTACACCTTC TRBJ1-2 TRBV20-1 . TRBD1
CASGGDSYEQYF TGTGCTAGTGGAGGGGACAGTTACGAGCAGTACTTC TRBJ2-7 TRBV12-5 . TRBD1
CSVEVGSSYEQYF TGCAGCGTTGAGGTTGGCAGCTCCTACGAGCAGTACTTC TRBJ2-7 TRBV29-1 . .
CASRSSGSYTGEPFF TGTGCCAGCAGGTCCAGCGGGAGCTACACCGGGGAGCCGTTTTTT TRBJ2-2 TRBV6-6 . TRBD2
CSARDIGGIGYGYTF TGCAGTGCTAGAGACATCGGGGGTATTGGCTATGGCTACACCTTC TRBJ1-2 TRBV20-1 . .
CASSQGALAKNIQYF TGTGCCAGCAGTCAGGGAGCTTTGGCCAAAAACATTCAGTACTTC TRBJ2-4 TRBV7-2 many .
CASSLAVASSYNEQFF TGTGCCAGCAGCTTAGCGGTGGCGAGCTCCTACAATGAGCAGTTCTTC TRBJ2-1 TRBV7-8 many .
CASSARHFTGETQYF TGCGCCAGCAGCGCCCGACACTTCACGGGGGAGACCCAGTACTTC TRBJ2-5 TRBV5-1 few .
CASSSPTGVQYF TGTGCCAGCAGTTCCCCGACGGGGGTGCAGTATTTT TRBJ2-3 TRBV28 many .
CASSLVEDGYTF TGTGCCAGCAGCTTAGTAGAGGATGGCTACACCTTC TRBJ1-2 TRBV7-9 . .
CSASVSDYGYTF TGCAGTGCTTCCGTCAGCGACTATGGCTACACCTTC TRBJ1-2 TRBV20-1 few .
CSARPPVGGRGAEAFF TGCAGTGCTAGGCCCCCGGTGGGGGGGCGCGGCGCTGAAGCTTTCTTT TRBJ1-1 TRBV20-1 . .
CASSPGRGSFNQPQHF TGTGCCAGCAGTCCCGGGAGGGGGTCTTTCAATCAGCCCCAGCATTTT TRBJ1-5 TRBV7-2 many .
CASSLEGGYYGYTF TGTGCCAGCAGTTTAGAGGGTGGCTACTATGGCTACACCTTC TRBJ1-2 TRBV28 many .
CASSFGIEQYF TGTGCCAGCAGTTTCGGGATCGAGCAGTACTTC TRBJ2-7 TRBV6-2/TRBV6-3 few .
CASTGDTNYGYTF TGTGCCAGCACAGGGGACACTAACTATGGCTACACCTTC TRBJ1-2 TRBV25-1 . .
CASSLDGGTYGYTF TGCGCCAGCAGCTTGGATGGGGGGACCTATGGCTACACCTTC TRBJ1-2 TRBV5-1 many .
CAAQTSGPYEQYF TGTGCCGCTCAGACTAGCGGTCCTTACGAGCAGTACTTC TRBJ2-7 TRBV30 many TRBD2
CASSNPGTSGASPDTQYF TGTGCCAGCAGCAATCCCGGGACTAGCGGGGCCTCCCCAGATACGCAGTATTTT TRBJ2-3 TRBV9 many TRBD2
CASSPLAATNEKLFF TGTGCCAGCAGCCCGTTGGCGGCAACTAATGAAAAACTGTTTTTT TRBJ1-4 TRBV7-2 many .
CASSQGSYEQYF TGTGCCAGCAGCCAAGGGTCCTACGAGCAGTACTTC TRBJ2-7 TRBV4-2 many .
CASRGMVHEQYF TGTGCCAGCAGAGGCATGGTTCACGAGCAGTACTTC TRBJ2-7 TRBV27 . .
CASSLDLTMTDTQYF TGTGCCAGCAGCTTGGATCTGACTATGACGGATACGCAGTATTTT TRBJ2-3 TRBV5-4 many .
CASSSQGRFSGANVLTF TGTGCCAGCAGCTCACAAGGACGCTTCTCTGGGGCCAACGTCCTGACTTTC TRBJ2-6 TRBV7-2 many .
CSARIKTGQGARKTQFF TGCAGTGCTAGGATAAAAACGGGACAGGGGGCGCGTAAGACCCAGTTCTTC TRBJ2-1 TRBV20-1 few TRBD1
CASSQDSRVYGYTF TGCGCCAGCAGCCAAGATTCGAGGGTTTATGGCTACACCTTC TRBJ1-2 TRBV4-1 many .
CASSLPSGRPRPTNEKLFF TGTGCCAGCAGCCTCCCCTCGGGCCGCCCCCGGCCAACTAATGAAAAACTGTTTTTT TRBJ1-4 TRBV7-9 many .
CSARDERSVLSYEQYF TGCAGTGCTAGAGATGAGAGGTCGGTTTTATCCTACGAGCAGTACTTC TRBJ2-7 TRBV20-1 many .
CASTSGGEDTQYF TGTGCCAGCACTAGCGGGGGGGAAGATACGCAGTATTTT TRBJ2-3 TRBV27 many TRBD2